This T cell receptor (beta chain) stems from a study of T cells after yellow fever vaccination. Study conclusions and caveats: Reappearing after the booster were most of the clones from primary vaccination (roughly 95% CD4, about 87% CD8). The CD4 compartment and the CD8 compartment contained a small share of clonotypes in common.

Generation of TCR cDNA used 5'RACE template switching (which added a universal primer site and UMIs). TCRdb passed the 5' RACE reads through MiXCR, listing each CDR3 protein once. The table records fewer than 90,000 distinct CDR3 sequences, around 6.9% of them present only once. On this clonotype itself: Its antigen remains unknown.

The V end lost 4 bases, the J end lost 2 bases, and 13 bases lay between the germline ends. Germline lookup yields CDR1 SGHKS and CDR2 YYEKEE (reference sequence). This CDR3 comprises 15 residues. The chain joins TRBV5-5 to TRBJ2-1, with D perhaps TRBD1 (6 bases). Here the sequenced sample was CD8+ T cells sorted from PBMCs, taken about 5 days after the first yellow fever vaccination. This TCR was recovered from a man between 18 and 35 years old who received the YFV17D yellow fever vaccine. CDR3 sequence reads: CASSHRGGTYNEQFF. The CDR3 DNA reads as TGTGCCAGCAGCCACCGAGGGGGAACCTACAATGAGCAGTTCTTC.